One T cell receptor beta chain is described in this entry. Its antigen is as yet unknown. The germline CDR1 and CDR2 sequences are SEHNR and FQNEAQ (reference sequence). Trimming cost V 5 bases and J 0 bases, with 13 bases left between them. This CDR3 has 15 residues. The sample is drawn from a study of T cell responses to AZD1222 COVID-19 vaccine. As for the study in general: Analyses pooled second doses at about 4 or about 12 weeks.

Study findings and constraints: Clonal diversity may have been underestimated, and the donors were mostly white British, with more females than males. Every sample of the repertoires postdated the peak T cell response. Two AZD1222 doses significantly raised spike-specific TCR breadth and depth over controls.

The protocol was immunoSEQ multiplex PCR, while the TCRdb copy is restricted to in-frame clones and leaves out a portion. The sample lists about 96,000 clones, 89% occurring once. The receptor comes from an adult in good health. The material was peripheral blood, obtained on day 0 of AZD1222 vaccination. V usage is TRBV7-9 and J usage is TRBJ1-2; weak D call: TRBD1 (6 bases). CDR3 amino acids: CASSTRDTPNYGYTF. CDR3 sequence (DNA): TGTGCCAGCAGCACCCGGGACACCCCTAACTATGGCTACACCTTC.